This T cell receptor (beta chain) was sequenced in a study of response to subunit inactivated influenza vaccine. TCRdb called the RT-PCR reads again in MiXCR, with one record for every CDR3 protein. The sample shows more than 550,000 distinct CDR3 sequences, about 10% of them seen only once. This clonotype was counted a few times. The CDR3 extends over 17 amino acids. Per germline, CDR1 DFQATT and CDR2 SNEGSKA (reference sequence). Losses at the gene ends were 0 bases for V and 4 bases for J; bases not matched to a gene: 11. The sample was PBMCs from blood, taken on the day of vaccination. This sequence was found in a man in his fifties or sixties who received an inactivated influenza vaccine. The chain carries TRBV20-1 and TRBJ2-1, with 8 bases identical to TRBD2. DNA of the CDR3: TGCAGTGCTAGAGATTTAAGCGGGAGCCCCGGGTACAATGAGCAGTTCTTC. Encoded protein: CSARDLSGSPGYNEQFF.